Shown below are 22 T cell receptor beta chains from a single sample sequenced in a study of shared clonotypes between healthy human individuals. Data came from immunoSEQ multiplex PCR; TCRdb stores just in-frame clones and leaves some out. The data contain 2 million to 3 million clones, approximately 93% of them singletons. Sequences were obtained from naive CD4+ T cells from PBMCs. As for subset: CD45RA+ positively selected. The receptors stem from a young man in good health. Some clones in this sample may be carry-over from other donors' samples.

The chain recombines TRBV7-8 with TRBJ2-7; D not certain. This CDR3 region has 14 residues. V lost 5 bases and J 5 bases, leaving 16 bases between the germline ends. Per germline, CDR1 SGHVS and CDR2 FQNEAQ. CDR3 coding DNA: TGTGCCAGCAGCCAGGTCCCGTATTCGCACGAGCAGTACTTC. This translates into CASSQVPYSHEQYF.

This clone was picked up one time. This chain connects TRBV6-6 to TRBJ2-1, with D possibly matching TRBD2 (6 bases). Trimming took 7 bases from V and 9 from J, leaving 16 bases between them. Germline assignment: CDR1 MNHNY and CDR2 SVGAGI (reference sequence). This CDR3 has 13 amino acids. The CDR3 here is CASTWPGVGEQFF. As DNA, the CDR3 is TGTGCCAGCACCTGGCCGGGGGTCGGTGAGCAGTTCTTC.

This sequence joins TRBV18 and TRBJ2-3, with 9 bases that match TRBD2. Trimming cost V 3 bases and J 4 bases; bases outside gene matches: 5. The CDR3 loop spans 15 amino acids. Germline CDR1 reads KGHSH; CDR2 reads LQKENI. The CDR3 nucleotides read TGTGCCAGCTCACCGGGTCGCGGGAGGGCAGATACGCAGTATTTT. Its protein product is CASSPGRGRADTQYF.

The chain links TRBV19 to TRBJ2-2, with no clear D. The CDR3 contains 13 residues. Trimming left V 1 base short and J 9 bases short, with 9 bases between. Germline CDR1 and CDR2: LNHDA and SQIVND (reference sequence). The CDR3 sequence is CASSIVEKRELFF. CDR3 coding DNA: TGTGCCAGTAGTATAGTCGAGAAACGGGAGCTGTTTTTT.

V usage is TRBV10-2 and J usage is TRBJ2-7, with D unresolved. The CDR3 loop spans 13 amino acids. Germline CDR1 reads WSHSY; CDR2 reads SAAADI. Deletions cut 5 bases from V and 7 bases from J, with 15 bases between. CDR3 amino acids: CASSRTPAWEQYF. In DNA, the CDR3 is TGCGCCAGCAGTAGGACCCCAGCTTGGGAGCAGTACTTC.

The chain couples TRBV5-1 to TRBJ2-1; 8 positions agree with TRBD2. V lost 4 bases and J lost 2; bases outside the gene matches: 8. CDR1 and CDR2 from the germline V gene are SGHRS and YFSETQ. CDR3 size: 16 residues. The DNA of the CDR3 is TGCGCCAGCAGCCCCCTGGCGGGAGGAGCCTACAATGAGCAGTTCTTC. Protein product: CASSPLAGGAYNEQFF.

V usage is TRBV25-1 and J usage is TRBJ2-7; no reliable D call. Looked up from germline, CDR1 is MGHDK and CDR2 is SYGVNS. Trimming left V 3 bases short and J 2 bases short, with 8 bases between. The CDR3 spans 13 residues. Written as DNA, the CDR3 is TGTGCCAGCAGTGACCTAACTACCTACGAGCAGTACTTC. It encodes CASSDLTTYEQYF.

V gene TRBV28 combines with J gene TRBJ2-3; D might be TRBD1 (6 bases). Trimming left V 5 bases short and J 0 bases short, with 21 bases between. The CDR3 totals 18 residues. Germline values: CDR1 MDHEN, CDR2 SYDVKM. This CDR3 reads CASSQGVNRASSTDTQYF. The CDR3 coding sequence is TGTGCCAGCAGTCAAGGGGTAAACAGGGCCTCTAGCACAGATACGCAGTATTTT.

The chain couples TRBV5-6 to TRBJ2-7, with no clear D. The CDR3 extends over 15 amino acids. Germline values: CDR1 SGHDT, CDR2 YYEEEE. V shed 3 bases and J shed 6 bases, with 19 bases lying between them. CDR3 sequence reads: CASSSLRSSSGEQYF. The CDR3 DNA follows: TGTGCCAGCAGCTCCCTAAGGAGCAGCTCCGGCGAGCAGTACTTC. Full variable domain (outside the CDR3, taken from reference TRBV5-6 and TRBJ2-7): DAGVTQSPTHLIKTRGQQVTLRCSPKSGHDTVSWYQQALGQGPQFIFQYYEEEERQRGNFPDRFSGHQFPNYSSELNVNALLLGDSALYLCASSSLRSSSGEQYFGPGTRLTVT.

The chain employs TRBV11-2 and TRBJ2-4, with TRBD1 matching 7 bases. There are 16 residues in the CDR3. V trimming: 4 bases; J trimming: 4 bases; junction bases outside the gene matches: 10. Germline V gene data show CDR1 as SGHAT and CDR2 as FQNNGV. In nucleotides, the CDR3 is TGTGCCAGCAGCTCGAACTCCCGGGACAGTAAAAACATTCAGTACTTC. It codes for CASSSNSRDSKNIQYF.

The rearrangement uses TRBV10-1 and TRBJ2-3; D not resolved. Trimming stripped 0 bases from V and 5 bases from J, with 12 bases between. This CDR3 has 15 residues. Germline V lookup: CDR1 WNHNN, CDR2 SYGVQD (reference sequence). The chain's CDR3 is CASSESQTPRDTQYF. In nucleotides, the CDR3 is TGCGCCAGCAGTGAGTCCCAAACGCCCAGAGATACGCAGTATTTT.

In this sample, this clone turned up once. The chain is built from TRBV7-2 and TRBJ1-1, with a possible D match to TRBD1 (5 bases). This CDR3 comprises 14 residues. The germline V and J ends were trimmed by 4 bases and 5 bases, with 14 bases remaining between them. CDR1 is SGHTA, CDR2 FQGNSA, per germline. The CDR3 here is CASSSPYEGTEAFF. CDR3 nucleotides: TGTGCCAGCAGCTCCCCCTATGAGGGGACTGAAGCTTTCTTT.

The rearrangement links TRBV5-3 to TRBJ2-1; D gene uncertain. TRBV5-3 is placed among ORFs of uncertain function. Trimming pared 0 bases from V and 2 bases from J, leaving 15 bases between. The length of the CDR3 is 17 residues. The CDR3 reads CARSLDRLALTYNEQFF. CDR3 nucleotides: TGTGCCAGAAGCTTGGACAGACTGGCGCTCACCTACAATGAGCAGTTCTTC.

The CDR3 nucleotides are TGTGCCAGCAGTATTAGAGGGCAGGGGAGAGACGAGCAGTACTTC. This encodes CASSIRGQGRDEQYF. This chain links TRBV28 with TRBJ2-7, with D perhaps matching TRBD1 (6 bases). Germline CDR1 is MDHEN and CDR2 is SYDVKM. The CDR3 length is 15 residues. The V gene lost 5 bases and the J gene lost 5 bases, with 19 bases spanning the gap. The complete variable domain, with remaining parts taken from reference TRBV28 and TRBJ2-7, reads DVKVTQSSRYLVKRTGEKVFLECVQDMDHENMFWYRQDPGLGLRLIYFSYDVKMKEKGDIPEGYSVSREKKERFSLILESASTNQTSMYLCASSIRGQGRDEQYFGPGTRLTVT.

This rearrangement joins TRBV28 to TRBJ1-2; D is perhaps TRBD1 (5 bases). CDR1 MDHEN and CDR2 SYDVKM come from the germline V gene. CDR3 length: 12 amino acids. The V end lost 7 bases, the J end lost 8 bases, and 14 bases lay between the germline ends. Here the CDR3 reads CASTGTRIGYTF. CDR3 nucleotides: TGTGCCAGCACGGGGACCCGAATAGGCTACACCTTC.

CDR3: CAGATGDYGYTF. In nucleotides, the CDR3 is TGCGCCGGCGCGACAGGGGACTATGGCTACACCTTC. The chain has TRBV10-2 and TRBJ1-2; 8 bases fit TRBD1. Trimming cost V 11 bases and J 3 bases; bases outside gene matches: 5. The CDR3 runs 12 residues. Germline CDR1 reads WSHSY; CDR2 reads SAAADI.

The chain uses TRBV10-3 and TRBJ1-4, with D possibly being TRBD1 (5 bases). CDR3 length: 12 residues. V was clipped by 10 bases and J by 4 bases, with 10 bases between them. CDR1 and CDR2 from the germline V gene are ENHRY and SYGVKD. The CDR3 is CANRQHNEKLFF. The DNA for the CDR3 is TGTGCCAACCGACAGCATAATGAAAAACTGTTTTTT.

The chain uses TRBV5-6 and TRBJ2-2; D gene unclear. The CDR3 runs 15 residues. The germline V gene encodes CDR1 SGHDT and CDR2 YYEEEE. Trimming stripped 1 base from V and 2 bases from J, with 9 bases between. The DNA for the CDR3 is TGTGCCAGCAGCTTGTACGATCAAAACACCGGGGAGCTGTTTTTT. It is translated as CASSLYDQNTGELFF.

This chain joins TRBV9 and TRBJ1-1; D not certain. V lost 0 bases, J lost 6 bases, and 9 bases lay in between. The CDR3 contains 13 residues. Looked up from germline, CDR1 is SGDLS and CDR2 is YYNGEE. CDR3 protein: CASSVDMGAEAFF. CDR3 nucleotides: TGTGCCAGCAGCGTAGACATGGGCGCTGAAGCTTTCTTT.

The chain links TRBV4-2 to TRBJ2-2, with 11 bases aligning to TRBD2. With 4 bases clipped from V and 7 bases from J, the junction kept 8 bases outside the gene matches. The germline gives CDR1 LGHNA, CDR2 YNFKEQ. This CDR3 region has 16 residues. CDR3: CASSPRLAGGIGELFF. CDR3 nucleotide sequence: TGTGCCAGCAGCCCCCGGCTAGCGGGAGGTATCGGGGAGCTGTTTTTT.

The chain joins TRBV15 to TRBJ1-2; 11 positions agree with TRBD1. Germline values: CDR1 LNHNV, CDR2 YYDKDF (reference sequence). Unmatched junction bases numbered 1, after V lost 4 bases and J lost 6 bases. CDR3 size: 13 residues. The chain's CDR3 is CATSMGQGDGYTF. For the CDR3, the DNA is TGTGCCACCAGCATGGGACAGGGGGATGGCTACACCTTC.

The table lists this clone with a count of one. Other DNA sequences in this sample translate to the same CDR3. The chain joins TRBV5-1 to TRBJ1-3; no clear D. The germline V gene encodes CDR1 SGHRS and CDR2 YFSETQ. Trimming took off 3 bases at V and 0 bases at J, with 7 bases between the two ends. The CDR3 spans 14 residues. The CDR3 nucleotides are TGCGCCAGCAGCTCGACGGGCTCTGGAAACACCATATATTTT. Translation gives CASSSTGSGNTIYF.